Listed here is a single TCR beta chain. Its antigen is undetermined. This sample is part of a study of vaccination effects on CD4 cells after COVID-19. Germline V gene sequence: CDR1 MNHEY, CDR2 SVGAGI. CDR3 length equals 12 residues. V dropped 11 bases and J dropped 6 bases, with 13 bases sitting between them. Antigen-specific CD4+ T cells were first expanded with viral peptide pools by the ViraFEST assay and only then sequenced. Around day 10 of culture, CD4+ T cells were separated out. Participants each got two BNT162b2 or mRNA-1273 vaccine doses. Every well housed 2.1 million or so PBMC, which grew in culture alongside about 9 IU/ml IL-2 and about 10 ug/ml peptides. Libraries were prepared by immunoSEQ multiplex PCR; TCRdb keeps only in-frame clonotypes and omits some of them. The sample contains around 65,000 clones, 73% of which appear only once.

This chain connects TRBV6-5 to TRBJ1-4; D might be TRBD1 (5 bases). The material was CD4+ T cells from PBMCs cultured with HCoV-229E spike peptides, obtained after COVID-19 vaccination. This receptor was obtained from a human donor who received a COVID-19 vaccine. The CDR3 region has the DNA TGTGCCGCCGGACGGGGCGATGAAAAACTGTTTTTT. The encoded protein is CAAGRGDEKLFF.